The 17 T cell receptor beta chains listed next were all sequenced from one sample in a study of early T cells in non-severe SARS-CoV-2 infection. TCRdb ran MiXCR on the 5' RACE reads and lists one entry per CDR3 protein. The table shows almost 85,000 distinct CDR3 sequences, with about 12% occurring only once. The source material was whole blood. The receptors originated from an adult who was a healthcare worker with PCR-confirmed SARS-CoV-2 infection or an uninfected control (not recorded which).

This clonotype was seen a handful of times. The rearrangement joins TRBV30 to TRBJ2-3; weak D call: TRBD2 (6 bases). V lost 6 bases, J lost 1 base, and 17 bases lay in between. Germline CDR1 reads GTSNPN; CDR2 reads SVGIG (reference sequence). The CDR3 loop spans 15 amino acids. The CDR3 sequence is CACSGLRDRTDTQYF. CDR3 coding DNA: TGTGCCTGCTCGGGACTCCGAGACCGCACAGATACGCAGTATTTT.

The V call is TRBV6-5, the J call TRBJ2-6; the D is unclear. Germline assignment: CDR1 MNHEY and CDR2 SVGAGI. The CDR3 extends over 16 amino acids. Trimming cost V 0 bases and J 0 bases, with 6 bases left between them. The CDR3 DNA reads TGTGCCAGCAGTTACTCGAAAAGCTCTGGGGCCAACGTCCTGACTTTC. It encodes CASSYSKSSGANVLTF.

A note on this clonotype: One end of the junction is discordant with germline, which a read error may explain. V and J are TRBV7-7 and TRBJ2-7; 7 bases align to TRBD1. CDR1 and CDR2 (germline): SSHAT, FNYEAQ (reference sequence). The CDR3 totals 14 residues. The CDR3 DNA sequence: TGTGCTAGCAGCCGGAGGACAGGTTCTTACGAGCAGTACTTC. Translating gives CASSRRTGSYEQYF.

This clonotype was detected ten times or more. This chain connects TRBV2 to TRBJ1-2, with D perhaps matching TRBD1 (5 bases). The germline V gene has CDR1 SNHLY and CDR2 FYNNEI. Trimming removed 6 bases at V and 3 bases at J, with 8 bases between. The CDR3 extends over 12 amino acids. This chain's CDR3 is CASRGGDYGYTF. For the CDR3, the DNA is TGTGCCAGCAGGGGAGGGGACTATGGCTACACCTTC.

This clonotype appeared once. A much larger clone lies one base from this, so it may be a read error. V and J are TRBV7-2 and TRBJ2-3; D is unresolved. CDR3 length equals 13 residues. Trimming stripped 5 bases from V and 9 bases from J, with 15 bases between. Germline CDR1 and CDR2: SGHTA and FQGNSA. CDR3 loop: CASSAQTLRTQYF. CDR3 bases: TGTGCCAGCAGCGCTCAGACTCTCCGCACGCAGTATTTT.

The chain joins TRBV28 to TRBJ2-1, with D tentatively TRBD2 (5 bases). From germline, CDR1 is MDHEN and CDR2 SYDVKM. Deletions cut 1 base from V and 12 bases from J, with 10 bases between. This CDR3 region has 12 residues. The CDR3 DNA reads TGTGCCAGCAGTTTATCCCCGGCGGGGCAGTTCTTC. Its translation is CASSLSPAGQFF.

This clonotype was seen repeatedly, ten times or more. The DNA for the CDR3 is TGTGCCAGCAGCTTATCACGGGGCTACACCTTC. Amino acids: CASSLSRGYTF. The chain combines TRBV7-9 with TRBJ1-2; D gene unclear. The CDR3 is 11 amino acids. Germline values: CDR1 SEHNR, CDR2 FQNEAQ (reference sequence). Trimming removed 2 bases at V and 8 bases at J, with 6 bases between.

This clonotype was recorded a few times. The chain links TRBV12-3 or TRBV12-4 to TRBJ1-3; 9 bases line up with TRBD1. This CDR3 has 16 residues. With 8 bases clipped from V and 2 bases from J, the junction kept 10 bases outside the gene matches. The CDR3 coding sequence is TGTGCCAGCGACGGGGGAACAGGGGGCCCTGGAAACACCATATATTTT. This gives the protein CASDGGTGGPGNTIYF.

This clonotype was observed at least ten times. The chain has TRBV9 and TRBJ2-1, with D possibly TRBD1 on 5 matching bases. From germline, CDR1 is SGDLS and CDR2 YYNGEE. The CDR3 has 15 residues. Trimming removed 0 bases from V and 7 bases from J, with 14 bases in between. CDR3 in DNA: TGTGCCAGCAGCGTAGCGTCCCAGGGCTGGAATGAGCAGTTCTTC. Protein: CASSVASQGWNEQFF. Full variable domain (outside the CDR3, taken from reference TRBV9 and TRBJ2-1): DSGVTQTPKHLITATGQRVTLRCSPRSGDLSVYWYQQSLDQGLQFLIQYYNGEERAKGNILERFSAQQFPDLHSELNLSSLELGDSALYFCASSVASQGWNEQFFGPGTRLTVL.

This clonotype occurred many times. The chain recombines TRBV27 with TRBJ1-2; D is unclear. Trimming stripped 8 bases from V and 0 bases from J, with 13 bases between. The CDR3 consists of 14 residues. CDR1 is MNHEY and CDR2 is SMNVEV in the germline V gene (reference sequence). This chain's CDR3 is CASRMDGANYGYTF. The DNA for the CDR3 is TGTGCCAGCCGAATGGACGGAGCTAACTATGGCTACACCTTC.

This clonotype was seen repeatedly, ten times or more. This chain joins TRBV18 and TRBJ2-7; D gene uncertain. V was shortened by 3 bases and J by 2 bases, with 20 bases between the two germline ends. The germline V gene encodes CDR1 KGHSH and CDR2 LQKENI. CDR3 size: 17 residues. The CDR3 loop reads CASSPGPPEPGPYEQYF. The CDR3 nucleotides are TGTGCCAGCTCACCCGGACCACCAGAACCGGGCCCCTACGAGCAGTACTTC.

This clonotype was seen repeatedly, ten times or more. The chain is built from TRBV5-4 and TRBJ1-1, with a weak D call TRBD1 (6 bases). The CDR3 consists of 16 residues. Trimming pared 0 bases from V and 1 base from J, leaving 13 bases between. The germline V gene has CDR1 SGHNT and CDR2 YYREEE (reference sequence). CDR3 nucleotides: TGTGCCAGCAGCTTGGCTGGGACAAGACAGAACACTGAAGCTTTCTTT. Translation: CASSLAGTRQNTEAFF.

This clonotype came up many times. This chain links TRBV12-3 or TRBV12-4 with TRBJ2-3; weak D call: TRBD2 (10 bases). Between the trimmed V and J ends, which lost 4 bases and 0 bases, there was a span of 26 bases. The CDR3 is made up of 20 amino acids. CDR3 in amino acids: CASSSGTGKGLALSTDTQYF. The DNA for the CDR3 is TGTGCCAGCAGTTCCGGGACAGGGAAGGGACTAGCGCTAAGCACAGATACGCAGTATTTT.

This clonotype was counted at least ten times. This chain connects TRBV6-1 to TRBJ1-2, with no clear D. Germline-derived CDR1 and CDR2 are MNHNS and SASEGT. CDR3 size: 12 residues. V lost 4 bases, J lost 5 bases, and 8 bases lay in between. CDR3 region: CASSGTHYGYTF. The CDR3 DNA reads as TGTGCCAGCAGTGGGACCCATTATGGCTACACCTTC.

This clonotype was found many times. The chain recombines TRBV6-5 with TRBJ1-1, with D perhaps matching TRBD1 (5 bases). CDR1 and CDR2 (germline): MNHEY, SVGAGI. CDR3 length: 14 amino acids. V was cut by 1 base and J by 1 base, with 7 bases left in between. The CDR3 DNA is TGTGCCAGCAGTTACTTCGGACAGAACACTGAAGCTTTCTTT. Its protein product is CASSYFGQNTEAFF.

Many counts were recorded for this clonotype. The chain joins TRBV7-6 to TRBJ2-2; TRBD1 might be the D (6 bases). Trimming shortened V by 1 base and J by 0 bases, and 12 bases separated the two germline ends. The CDR3 spans 17 residues. Germline CDR1 is SGHVS and CDR2 is FNYEAQ. The CDR3 reads CASSLGGGASNTGELFF. The CDR3 DNA reads as TGTGCCAGCAGCTTAGGAGGGGGAGCTTCGAACACCGGGGAGCTGTTTTTT.

The chain carries TRBV2 and TRBJ2-1; D is undetermined. CDR1 and CDR2 (germline): SNHLY, FYNNEI. V lost 3 bases, J lost 6 bases, and 18 bases lay in between. The CDR3 covers 16 residues. CDR3 loop: CASSEETNVLSNEQFF. CDR3 sequence (DNA): TGTGCCAGCAGTGAGGAGACCAATGTCTTGAGCAATGAGCAGTTCTTC. The whole variable domain, remainder taken from reference TRBV2 and TRBJ2-1, is EPEVTQTPSHQVTQMGQEVILRCVPISNHLYFYWYRQILGQKVEFLVSFYNNEISEKSEIFDDQFSVERPDGSNFTLKIRSTKLEDSAMYFCASSEETNVLSNEQFFGPGTRLTVL.